A selection of T cell receptor beta chains follows, all from one sample in a study of beta chain features in type 1 diabetes. The repertoire was sequenced with immunoSEQ multiplex PCR; TCRdb's copy has only in-frame clones and lacks some. Among roughly 150,000 clones listed, around 8% were seen once. The sample taken for sequencing was central memory CD4+ T cells from blood. The source of these receptors is a woman aged 35 to 49 with type 1 diabetes. Both conserved end residues are part of each CDR3. A D gene is named only where the DNA matches it firmly. For some rows the clone size is stated as once, few or many, or as a class when expanded; others skip it.

size	D	V	J	DNA	CDR3
NA	NA	TRBV18	TRBJ2-7	TGTGCCAGTCTACCGGGGGGCGGGGACGAGCAGTACTTC	CASLPGGGDEQYF
few	TRBD2	TRBV14	TRBJ2-1	TGTGCCAGCAGCCAGGGACTAGCGTTTTACAATGAGCAGTTCTTC	CASSQGLAFYNEQFF
NA	TRBD1	TRBV10-3	TRBJ2-5	TGTGCCATCAGAGGGACAGGCCAAGAGACCCAGTACTTC	CAIRGTGQETQYF
NA	NA	TRBV9	TRBJ1-2	TGTGCCAGCAGCGTAGAAGTCCGGGACTATGGCTACACCTTC	CASSVEVRDYGYTF
NA	NA	TRBV2	TRBJ1-4	TGTGCCAGCAGTGCAGGGTGGGGAAAACTGTTTTTT	CASSAGWGKLFF
few	TRBD1	TRBV6-6	TRBJ1-2	TGTGCCAGCAGTTATGGGACAGGGGCCTATGGCTACACCTTC	CASSYGTGAYGYTF
few	NA	TRBV29-1	TRBJ1-4	TGCAGCGTTGCGGTGGGGCAAGAAAAACTGTTTTTT	CSVAVGQEKLFF
few	NA	TRBV28	TRBJ2-1	TGTGCCAGCATAGCGGTGAGAGGGGGCGTCTATGAGCAGTTCTTC	CASIAVRGGVYEQFF
few	TRBD2	TRBV9	TRBJ2-1	TGTGCCAGCAGCGTAGAGAGCGGGAGTTACGATGAGCAGTTCTTC	CASSVESGSYDEQFF
few	NA	TRBV29-1	TRBJ1-6	TGCAGCGTTGCGGAGGGCGGGAATTCACCCCTCCACTTT	CSVAEGGNSPLHF
few	TRBD1	TRBV7-9	TRBJ1-2	TGTGCCAGCAGTGCAAATACAGGGGAGAATGGCTACACCTTC	CASSANTGENGYTF
NA	NA	TRBV11-2	TRBJ1-1	TGTGCCAGCAGCTTAGAGTGGGCGAACACTGAAGCTTTCTTT	CASSLEWANTEAFF
few	NA	TRBV9	TRBJ2-2	TGTGCCAGCAGCCCTTCTACGGACACCGGGGAGCTGTTTTTT	CASSPSTDTGELFF
NA	TRBD1	TRBV9	TRBJ1-4	TGTGCCAGCGGGACAGATAATGAAAAACTGTTTTTT	CASGTDNEKLFF
NA	TRBD1	TRBV29-1	TRBJ2-5	TGCAGCGTTGTGGACAGGGGAGGGGAGACCCAGTACTTC	CSVVDRGGETQYF
few	NA	TRBV7-2	TRBJ2-3	TGTGCCAGCAGCTTAGCGGCCAAAGATACGCAGTATTTT	CASSLAAKDTQYF
few	NA	TRBV27	TRBJ2-5	TGTGCCAGCAGCCTTGGACTCAGTGGTGGGGAGACCCAGTACTTC	CASSLGLSGGETQYF
few	NA	TRBV28	TRBJ2-5	TGTGCCAGCAGTTTATCGGCAGGTCGGAGCGGTGGGGAGACCCAGTACTTC	CASSLSAGRSGGETQYF
NA	NA	TRBV7-2	TRBJ1-2	TGTGCCAGCAGCCCCCGGGGAGCCTATGGCTACACCTTC	CASSPRGAYGYTF
NA	NA	TRBV11-2	TRBJ2-7	TGTGCCAGCAGCTTTCGGACTGTTACCTACGAGCAGTACTTC	CASSFRTVTYEQYF
NA	NA	TRBV19	TRBJ1-5	TGTGCCAGTAAAACAGGGTCGCCTAGCAATCAGCCCCAGCATTTT	CASKTGSPSNQPQHF
NA	NA	TRBV5-4	TRBJ2-5	TGTGCCAGCAGCTCCCGGGGGTCTATTCAAGAGACCCAGTACTTC	CASSSRGSIQETQYF
NA	NA	TRBV5-1	TRBJ2-7	TGCGCCAGCAGCTTGAATCTGGCTAGCACCTACGAGCAGTACTTC	CASSLNLASTYEQYF
few	NA	TRBV10-2	TRBJ1-1	TGCGCCAGCACCCAGACAGAGATGAACACTGAAGCTTTCTTT	CASTQTEMNTEAFF
few	NA	TRBV7-3	TRBJ2-3	TGTGCCAGCAGCTCCTCCGGGACTCCAGGGGATACGCAGTATTTT	CASSSSGTPGDTQYF
NA	NA	TRBV19	TRBJ1-5	TGTGCCAGTTCCGCGCAGATGACAGCCCCACGGGGCAATCAGCCCCAGCATTTT	CASSAQMTAPRGNQPQHF
few	NA	TRBV30	TRBJ1-2	TGTGCCTGGAGACAGACCTATGGCTACACCTTC	CAWRQTYGYTF
NA	NA	TRBV7-6	TRBJ2-7	TGTGCCAGCAGCACTCAGACAGGAATGACCTACGAGCAGTACTTC	CASSTQTGMTYEQYF
NA	TRBD2	TRBV28	TRBJ2-7	TGTGCCAGCAGTTTCGGCGGGAGCTTCCGCGAGCAGTACTTC	CASSFGGSFREQYF
NA	NA	TRBV7-2	TRBJ1-4	TGTGCCAGCAGCCTCGTGGGAGGGTCCAGTAATGAAAAACTGTTTTTT	CASSLVGGSSNEKLFF
NA	NA	TRBV29-1	TRBJ2-7	TGCAGCGTTGTGCGCTCGGAGGAGCAGTACTTC	CSVVRSEEQYF
NA	TRBD2	TRBV5-1	TRBJ2-2	TGCGCCAGCAGCTTGCTAGCGGGAGAAGGCACCGGGGAGCTGTTTTTT	CASSLLAGEGTGELFF
few	NA	TRBV6-5	TRBJ2-7	TGTGCCAGCAGGAATCACTATTCCTACGAGCAGTACTTC	CASRNHYSYEQYF
few	TRBD2	TRBV27	TRBJ2-4	TGTGCCACCGCGGGAGTAGCCAAAAACATTCAGTACTTC	CATAGVAKNIQYF
few	TRBD2	TRBV11-3	TRBJ2-1	TGTGCCAGCAGCTTAGATACCCAGCGGGGTGAGCAGTTCTTC	CASSLDTQRGEQFF
few	TRBD2	TRBV6-5	TRBJ2-1	TGTGCCAGCAGTTACTCTCGCGGGAGCGGCAATGAGCAGTTCTTC	CASSYSRGSGNEQFF
NA	NA	TRBV4-1	TRBJ2-7	TGCGCCAGCAGCCAAGAGTGGAGTGGGTACGAGCAGTACTTC	CASSQEWSGYEQYF
NA	NA	TRBV28	TRBJ2-7	TGTGCCAGCAGTTTTAGAGGCACCTCCTACGAGCAGTACTTC	CASSFRGTSYEQYF
NA	TRBD1	TRBV5-1	TRBJ1-1	TGCGCCAGCAGCGGCCGACAGGGGGTGAACACTGAAGCTTTCTTT	CASSGRQGVNTEAFF
few	TRBD1	TRBV9	TRBJ1-3	TGTGCCAGCAGCGCCTCGCTAACAGGGGTTGTGGGCAACACCATATATTTT	CASSASLTGVVGNTIYF
few	NA	TRBV7-9	TRBJ2-5	TGTGCCAGCAGCTTAAAGACAGATTGGTACCAAGAGACCCAGTACTTC	CASSLKTDWYQETQYF
NA	NA	TRBV30	TRBJ1-2	TGTGCCTGGAGTGGTGGCAGCTATGGCTACACCTTC	CAWSGGSYGYTF
NA	NA	TRBV19	TRBJ2-7	TGTGCCAGTAGGCCTCCAGGATCCTACGAGCAGTACTTC	CASRPPGSYEQYF
many	NA	TRBV7-2	TRBJ2-1	TGTGCCAGCAGCTGGACTACCGGGGACAATGAGCAGTTCTTC	CASSWTTGDNEQFF
NA	TRBD1	TRBV7-2	TRBJ1-3	TGTGCCAGCAGCTTCACAGGGGGAGACACCATATATTTT	CASSFTGGDTIYF
many	TRBD1	TRBV18	TRBJ1-1	TGTGCCAGCTCCGAGCGGACAGGGGTTCAGGCTGAAGCTTTCTTT	CASSERTGVQAEAFF
NA	NA	TRBV9	TRBJ1-4	TGTGCCAGCAGCGACTATTTTGGAAAACTGTTTTTT	CASSDYFGKLFF
NA	TRBD1	TRBV5-1	TRBJ2-3	TGCGCCAGCAGAGGGGGCGAAGTCACAGATACGCAGTATTTT	CASRGGEVTDTQYF
NA	TRBD1	TRBV4-2	TRBJ2-7	TGTGCCAGCAGCCAAGAGAGGAACAGGGGGCACGAGCAGTACTTC	CASSQERNRGHEQYF
NA	NA	TRBV25-1	TRBJ1-1	TGTGCCAGCAGTGATTACATACACACTGAAGCTTTCTTT	CASSDYIHTEAFF
NA	TRBD1	TRBV18	TRBJ2-3	TGTGCCAGCTCACTTGGACAGGGCGGCGATACGCAGTATTTT	CASSLGQGGDTQYF
few	NA	TRBV18	TRBJ2-7	TGTGCCAGCTCACCACGAGTAGCGGAAAGCTCCTACGAGCAGTACTTC	CASSPRVAESSYEQYF
few	NA	TRBV4-1	TRBJ2-1	TGCGCCAGCAGCCAAGATACGCGGCAGTTCTTC	CASSQDTRQFF
NA	TRBD2	TRBV28	TRBJ2-5	TGTGCCAGCACCTCCGGGACTAGCGGGACTGAGACCCAGTACTTC	CASTSGTSGTETQYF
NA	TRBD2	TRBV2	TRBJ2-7	TGTGCCAGCGAGCGGGATAATCGATACGAGCAGTACTTC	CASERDNRYEQYF
few	NA	TRBV6-5	TRBJ2-7	TGTGCCAGCAGACCCGGGTCGTACTCCTACGAGCAGTACTTC	CASRPGSYSYEQYF